This TCR beta chain appears in the sequencing data of a study of T-cell reconstitution after alpha-beta-depleted transplantation in children. The CDR3 sequence is 14 residues long. The germline V and J ends were trimmed by 5 bases and 2 bases, with 13 bases remaining between them. Concerning this clonotype itself: Its antigen is currently unknown.

Unique molecular identifiers were used to barcode this TCRbeta library. TCRdb reprocessed the PCR reads via MiXCR and lists one record per CDR3 protein. The top ten clones hold around 4.5% of a sample with fewer than 1 million distinct CDR3 sequences, less than 20% of them seen once. Study findings and constraints: Surviving recipient cells, namely T cells and thymic progenitors, were the source of high day-60 TCRbeta diversity in some patients. Among T cells one year after transplant, newly produced cells accounted for most counts and diversity.

The clonotype comes from a male patient under 18 who had a stem cell transplant for acute lymphoblastic leukemia, so the T cells may come from the graft donor. The sample in question was PBMCs, mostly from graft donor cells, obtained 360 days after TCRalphabeta/CD19-depleted stem cell transplant. The chain employs TRBV12-3 or TRBV12-4 and TRBJ2-7; D may be TRBD2 (5 bases). The CDR3 region has the DNA TGTGCCAGCAGTCCCCGGGGTCCCCCCTACGAGCAGTACTTC. Translation gives CASSPRGPPYEQYF.